The source of this TCR beta chain is a study of T-cell reconstitution after alpha-beta-depleted transplantation in children. Study findings and constraints: The high TCRbeta diversity at day 60 in some patients came from surviving recipient T cells and thymic progenitors. Reportedly, roughly two months post-transplant, alpha-beta T cells arose from several hundred expanded graft clones.

As concerns this clonotype: Its antigen is unknown.

TCRbeta library preparation incorporated unique molecular identifiers. TCRdb reprocessed the PCR reads via MiXCR and lists one record per CDR3 protein. Counted here are approximately 800,000 distinct CDR3 sequences, roughly 15% occurring once; the ten biggest clones make up roughly 4.8%. V lost 3 bases, J lost 0 bases, and 20 bases lay in between. This CDR3 spans 18 amino acids. The germline gives CDR1 SGHAT, CDR2 FQNNGV. This receptor was identified in a male patient younger than 18 who had a stem cell transplant for acute lymphoblastic leukemia, so the T cells may come from the graft donor. The chain employs TRBV11-2 and TRBJ1-1; D perhaps matches TRBD1 (6 bases). Here the sequenced sample was PBMCs, mostly from graft donor cells, taken 360 days after TCRalphabeta/CD19-depleted stem cell transplant. CDR3: CASSFNHWWGQVNTEAFF. Written as DNA, the CDR3 is TGTGCCAGCAGCTTCAACCACTGGTGGGGGCAGGTGAACACTGAAGCTTTCTTT.